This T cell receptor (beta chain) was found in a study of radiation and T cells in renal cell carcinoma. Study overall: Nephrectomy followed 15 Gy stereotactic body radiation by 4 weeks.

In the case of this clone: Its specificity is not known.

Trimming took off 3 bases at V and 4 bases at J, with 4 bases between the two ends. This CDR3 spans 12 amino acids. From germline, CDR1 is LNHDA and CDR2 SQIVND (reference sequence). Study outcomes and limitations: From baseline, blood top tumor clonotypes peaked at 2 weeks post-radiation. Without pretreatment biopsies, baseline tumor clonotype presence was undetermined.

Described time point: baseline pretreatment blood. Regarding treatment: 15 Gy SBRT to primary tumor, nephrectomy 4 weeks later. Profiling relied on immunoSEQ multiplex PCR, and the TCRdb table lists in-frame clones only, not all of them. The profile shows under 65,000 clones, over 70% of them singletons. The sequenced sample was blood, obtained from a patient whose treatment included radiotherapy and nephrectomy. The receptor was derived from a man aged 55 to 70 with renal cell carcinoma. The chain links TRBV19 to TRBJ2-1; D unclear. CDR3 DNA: TGTGCCAGTAGTATTACGTACAATGAGCAGTTCTTC. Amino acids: CASSITYNEQFF.